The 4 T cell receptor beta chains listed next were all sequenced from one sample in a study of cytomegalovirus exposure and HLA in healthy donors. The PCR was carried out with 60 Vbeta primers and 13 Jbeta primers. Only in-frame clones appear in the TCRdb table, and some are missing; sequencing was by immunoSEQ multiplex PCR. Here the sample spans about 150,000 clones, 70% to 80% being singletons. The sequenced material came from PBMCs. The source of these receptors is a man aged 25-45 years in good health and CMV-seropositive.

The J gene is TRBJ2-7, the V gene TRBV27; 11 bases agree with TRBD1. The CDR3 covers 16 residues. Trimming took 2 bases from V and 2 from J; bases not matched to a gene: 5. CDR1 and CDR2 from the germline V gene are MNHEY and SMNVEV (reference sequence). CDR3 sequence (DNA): TGTGCCAGCAGTTTAATGGACAGGGGGCGCCCCTACGAGCAGTACTTC. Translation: CASSLMDRGRPYEQYF.

Here the CDR3 DNA reads TGTGCCAGCAGTGAACGCGGCCCACATGGCCTCGGGGAGCTGTTTTTT. Amino acids: CASSERGPHGLGELFF. This chain links TRBV25-1 with TRBJ2-2; D is ambiguous. The V end lost 2 bases, the J end lost 7 bases, and 17 bases lay between the germline ends. The germline V gene has CDR1 MGHDK and CDR2 SYGVNS. The CDR3 runs 16 residues.

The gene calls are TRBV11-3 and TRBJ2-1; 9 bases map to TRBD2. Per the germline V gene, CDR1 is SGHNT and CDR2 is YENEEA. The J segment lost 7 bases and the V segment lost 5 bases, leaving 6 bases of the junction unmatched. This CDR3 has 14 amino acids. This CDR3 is CASSQREVRNEQFF. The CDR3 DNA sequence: TGTGCCAGCAGCCAGCGGGAGGTGAGGAATGAGCAGTTCTTC.

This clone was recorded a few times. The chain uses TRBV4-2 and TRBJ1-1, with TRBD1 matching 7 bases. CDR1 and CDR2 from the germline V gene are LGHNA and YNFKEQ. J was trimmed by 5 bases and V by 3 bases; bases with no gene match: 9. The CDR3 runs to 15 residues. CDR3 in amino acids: CASSQARGALTEAFF. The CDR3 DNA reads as TGTGCCAGCAGCCAGGCCAGGGGGGCTCTTACTGAAGCTTTCTTT.